This T cell receptor (beta chain) is drawn from a study of cytomegalovirus exposure and HLA in healthy donors. Study-level findings and limits: Presence/absence analysis assumed near-uniform sequencing depth across donors.

This clone occurred a few times. Its antigen is unidentified. PCR was performed using 60 Vbeta and 13 Jbeta primers. Profiling relied on immunoSEQ multiplex PCR, and the TCRdb table lists in-frame clones only, not all of them. The table includes approximately 120,000 clones, roughly four fifths detected once. Trimming pared 0 bases from V and 2 bases from J, leaving 14 bases between. This CDR3 spans 17 amino acids. CDR1 is SNHLY and CDR2 is FYNNEI in the germline V gene. Sequencing was performed on PBMCs. The chain employs TRBV2 and TRBJ1-5; tentatively, D is TRBD1 (5 bases). The sequence was obtained from a man aged 25-40 years in good health and CMV-seronegative. This CDR3 is CASSEAVMGLGNQPQHF. Here the CDR3 DNA reads TGTGCCAGCAGTGAAGCGGTAATGGGACTTGGCAATCAGCCCCAGCATTTT.